Here is one TCR beta chain with its context. These data belong to a study of OX40 agonist ivuxolimab in advanced cancers. Study-level background: Ivuxolimab was administered intravenously to patients at 0.01 to 10 mg/kg every 2 weeks.

The protocol was immunoSEQ multiplex PCR, while the TCRdb copy is restricted to in-frame clones and leaves out a portion. Altogether more than 60,000 clones are present, around 90% being singletons, with the ten largest covering about 0.4%. Germline lookup yields CDR1 LNHDA and CDR2 SQIVND (reference sequence). The CDR3 loop spans 17 amino acids. V shed 6 bases and J 5 bases; nucleotides not matched to a gene: 13. The sequence was collected from an adult with an advanced solid tumor such as melanoma, head and neck, liver or kidney cancer. The starting material was CD4+ or CD8+ T cells sorted from blood, obtained in a trial of the OX40 agonist ivuxolimab. This chain connects TRBV19 to TRBJ1-5; TRBD1 agrees at 10 bases. CDR3 DNA: TGTGCCAGTAGGACACCCCCCGGACAGGGGGTGGATCAGCCCCAGCATTTT. Translating it yields CASRTPPGQGVDQPQHF. The full variable domain, rest sourced from reference TRBV19 and TRBJ1-5, is DGGITQSPKYLFRKEGQNVTLSCEQNLNHDAMYWYRQDPGQGLRLIYYSQIVNDFQKGDIAEGYSVSREKKESFPLTVTSAQKNPTAFYLCASRTPPGQGVDQPQHFGDGTRLSIL.